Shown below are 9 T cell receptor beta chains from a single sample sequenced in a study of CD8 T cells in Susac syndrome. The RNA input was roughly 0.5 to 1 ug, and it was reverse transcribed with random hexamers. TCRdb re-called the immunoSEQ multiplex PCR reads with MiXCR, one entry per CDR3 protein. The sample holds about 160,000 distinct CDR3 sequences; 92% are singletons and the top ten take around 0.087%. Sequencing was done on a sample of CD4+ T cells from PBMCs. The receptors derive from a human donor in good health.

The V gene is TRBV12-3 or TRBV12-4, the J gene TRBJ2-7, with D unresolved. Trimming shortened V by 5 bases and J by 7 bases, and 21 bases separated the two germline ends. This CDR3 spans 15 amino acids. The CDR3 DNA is TGTGCCAGCAGTCTCTCCGTTGGACCTTTTTTAGAGCAGTACTTC. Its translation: CASSLSVGPFLEQYF.

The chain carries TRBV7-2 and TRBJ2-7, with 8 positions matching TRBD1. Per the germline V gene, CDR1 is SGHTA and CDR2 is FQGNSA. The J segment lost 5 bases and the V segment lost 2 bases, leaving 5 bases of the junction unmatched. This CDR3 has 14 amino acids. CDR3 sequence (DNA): TGTGCCAGCAGCTTAAACAGGGGGTCCGACGAGCAGTACTTC. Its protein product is CASSLNRGSDEQYF.

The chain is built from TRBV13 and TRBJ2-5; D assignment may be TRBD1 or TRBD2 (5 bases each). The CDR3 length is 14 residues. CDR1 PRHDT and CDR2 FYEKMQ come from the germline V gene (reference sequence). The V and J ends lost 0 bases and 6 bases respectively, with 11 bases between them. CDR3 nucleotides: TGTGCCAGCAGCTTAGGCAGGGACGGAAAGACCCAGTACTTC. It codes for CASSLGRDGKTQYF.

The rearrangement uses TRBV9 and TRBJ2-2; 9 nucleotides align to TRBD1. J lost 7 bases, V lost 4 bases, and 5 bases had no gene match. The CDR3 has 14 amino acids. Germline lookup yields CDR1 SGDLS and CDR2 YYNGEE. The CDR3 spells CASSSTGGSGELFF. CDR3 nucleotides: TGTGCCAGCAGCTCGACAGGGGGAAGCGGGGAGCTGTTTTTT.

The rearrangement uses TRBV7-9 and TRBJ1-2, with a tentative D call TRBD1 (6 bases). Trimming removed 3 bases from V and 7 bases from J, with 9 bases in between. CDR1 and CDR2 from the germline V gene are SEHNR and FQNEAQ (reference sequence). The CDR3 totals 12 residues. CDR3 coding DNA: TGTGCCAGCAGCTTCCCCAGGGGTGGCTACACCTTC. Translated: CASSFPRGGYTF.

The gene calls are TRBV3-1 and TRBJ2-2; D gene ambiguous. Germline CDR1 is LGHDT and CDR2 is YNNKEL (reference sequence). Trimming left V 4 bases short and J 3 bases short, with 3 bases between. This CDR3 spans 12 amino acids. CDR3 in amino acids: CASSPDTGELFF. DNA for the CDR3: TGTGCCAGCAGCCCCGACACCGGGGAGCTGTTTTTT.

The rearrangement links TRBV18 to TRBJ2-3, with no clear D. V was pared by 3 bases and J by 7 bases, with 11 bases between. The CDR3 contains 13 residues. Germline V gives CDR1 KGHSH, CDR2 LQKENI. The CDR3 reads CASSPQNNYTQYF. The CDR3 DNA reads TGTGCCAGCTCACCCCAAAACAATTATACGCAGTATTTT.

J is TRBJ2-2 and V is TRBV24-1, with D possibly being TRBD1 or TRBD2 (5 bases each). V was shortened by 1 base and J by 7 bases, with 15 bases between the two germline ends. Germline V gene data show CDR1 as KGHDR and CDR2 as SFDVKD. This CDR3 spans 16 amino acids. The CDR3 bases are TGTGCCACCAGTGATTTCGCAGGGAGAGTTGGCGGGGAGCTGTTTTTT. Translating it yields CATSDFAGRVGGELFF.

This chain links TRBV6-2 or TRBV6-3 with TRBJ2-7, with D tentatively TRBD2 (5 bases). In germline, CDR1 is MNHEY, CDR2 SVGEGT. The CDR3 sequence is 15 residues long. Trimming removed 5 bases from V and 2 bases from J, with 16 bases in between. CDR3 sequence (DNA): TGTGCCAGCAGTCCAGCGTATGCGGGTACCTACGAGCAGTACTTC. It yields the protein CASSPAYAGTYEQYF.